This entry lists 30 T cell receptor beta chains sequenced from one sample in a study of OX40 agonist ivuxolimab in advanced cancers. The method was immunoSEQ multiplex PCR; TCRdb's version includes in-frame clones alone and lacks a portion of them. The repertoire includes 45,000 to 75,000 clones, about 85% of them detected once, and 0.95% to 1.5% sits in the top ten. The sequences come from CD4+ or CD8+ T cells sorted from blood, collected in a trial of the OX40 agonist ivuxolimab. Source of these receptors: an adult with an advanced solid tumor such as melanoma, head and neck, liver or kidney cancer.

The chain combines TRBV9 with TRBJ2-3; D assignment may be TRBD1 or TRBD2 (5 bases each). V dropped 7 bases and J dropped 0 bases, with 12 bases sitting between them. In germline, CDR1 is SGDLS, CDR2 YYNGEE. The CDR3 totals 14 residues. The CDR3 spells CASAQGVSTDTQYF. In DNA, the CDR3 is TGTGCCAGCGCGCAGGGAGTTAGCACAGATACGCAGTATTTT. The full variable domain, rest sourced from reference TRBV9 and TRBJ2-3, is DSGVTQTPKHLITATGQRVTLRCSPRSGDLSVYWYQQSLDQGLQFLIQYYNGEERAKGNILERFSAQQFPDLHSELNLSSLELGDSALYFCASAQGVSTDTQYFGPGTRLTVL.

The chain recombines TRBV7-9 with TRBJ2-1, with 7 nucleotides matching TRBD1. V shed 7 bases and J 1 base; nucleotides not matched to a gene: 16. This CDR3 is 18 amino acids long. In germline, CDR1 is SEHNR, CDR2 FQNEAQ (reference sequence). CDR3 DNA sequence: TGTGCCAGCACCAGAAAAATCTTACAGGGGCCGTCCTACAATGAGCAGTTCTTC. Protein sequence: CASTRKILQGPSYNEQFF.

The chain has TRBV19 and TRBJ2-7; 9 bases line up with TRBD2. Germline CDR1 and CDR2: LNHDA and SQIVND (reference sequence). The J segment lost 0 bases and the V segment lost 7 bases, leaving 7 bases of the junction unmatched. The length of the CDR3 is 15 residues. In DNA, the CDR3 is TGTGCCAGTACCCTATCGACTAGCGGCTCCTACGAGCAGTACTTC. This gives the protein CASTLSTSGSYEQYF.

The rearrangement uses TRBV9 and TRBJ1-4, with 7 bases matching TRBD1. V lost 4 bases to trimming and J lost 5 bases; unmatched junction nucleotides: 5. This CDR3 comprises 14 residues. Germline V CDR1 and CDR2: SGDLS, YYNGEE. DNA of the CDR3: TGTGCCAGCAGCCGCGGGACAGAAAATGAAAAACTGTTTTTT. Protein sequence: CASSRGTENEKLFF.

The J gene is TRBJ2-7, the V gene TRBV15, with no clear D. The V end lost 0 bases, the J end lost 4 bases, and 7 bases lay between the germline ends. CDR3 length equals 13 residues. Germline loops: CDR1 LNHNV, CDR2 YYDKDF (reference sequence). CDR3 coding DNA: TGTGCCACCAGCAGAGAGTACGGATACGAGCAGTACTTC. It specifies CATSREYGYEQYF.

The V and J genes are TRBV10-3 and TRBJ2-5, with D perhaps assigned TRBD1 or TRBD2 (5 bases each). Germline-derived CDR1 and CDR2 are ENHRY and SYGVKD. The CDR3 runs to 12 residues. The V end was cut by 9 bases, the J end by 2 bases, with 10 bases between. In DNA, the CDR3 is TGTGCCATAGGGACGGAGCAAGAGACCCAGTACTTC. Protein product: CAIGTEQETQYF.

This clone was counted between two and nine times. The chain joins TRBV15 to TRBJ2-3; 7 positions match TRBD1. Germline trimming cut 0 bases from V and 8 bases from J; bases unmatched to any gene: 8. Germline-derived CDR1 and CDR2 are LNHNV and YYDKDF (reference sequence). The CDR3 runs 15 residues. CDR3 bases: TGTGCCACCAGCAGAGATGACAGGGCGTCGGGTACGCAGTATTTT. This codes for CATSRDDRASGTQYF. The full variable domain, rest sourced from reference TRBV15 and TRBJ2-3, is DAMVIQNPRYQVTQFGKPVTLSCSQTLNHNVMYWYQQKSSQAPKLLFHYYDKDFNNEADTPDNFQSRRPNTSFCFLDIRSPGLGDTAMYLCATSRDDRASGTQYFGPGTRLTVL.

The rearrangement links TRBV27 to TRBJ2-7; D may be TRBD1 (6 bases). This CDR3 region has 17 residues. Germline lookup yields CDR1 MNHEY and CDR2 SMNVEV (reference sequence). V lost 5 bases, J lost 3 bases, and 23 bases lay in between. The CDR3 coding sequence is TGTGCCAGCAGTCCCGGCGGACAGCCACGTCCCTACTACGAGCAGTACTTC. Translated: CASSPGGQPRPYYEQYF.

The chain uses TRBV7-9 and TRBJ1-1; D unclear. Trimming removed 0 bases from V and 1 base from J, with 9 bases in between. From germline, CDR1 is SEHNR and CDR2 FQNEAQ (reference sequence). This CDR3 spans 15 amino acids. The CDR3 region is CASSLALARNTEAFF. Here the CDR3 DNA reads TGTGCCAGCAGCTTAGCCCTAGCACGGAACACTGAAGCTTTCTTT.

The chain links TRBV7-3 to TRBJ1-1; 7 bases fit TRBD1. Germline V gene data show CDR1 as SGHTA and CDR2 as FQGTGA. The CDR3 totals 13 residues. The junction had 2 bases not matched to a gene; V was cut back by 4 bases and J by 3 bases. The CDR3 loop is CASSSTGYTEAFF. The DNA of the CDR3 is TGTGCCAGCAGCTCGACAGGGTACACTGAAGCTTTCTTT.

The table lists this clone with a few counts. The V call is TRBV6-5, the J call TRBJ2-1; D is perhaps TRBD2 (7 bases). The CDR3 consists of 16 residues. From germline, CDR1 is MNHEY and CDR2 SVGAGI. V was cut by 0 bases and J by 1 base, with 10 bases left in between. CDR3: CASSYSGGGSYNEQFF. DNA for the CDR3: TGTGCCAGCAGTTACTCAGGGGGGGGTTCCTACAATGAGCAGTTCTTC.

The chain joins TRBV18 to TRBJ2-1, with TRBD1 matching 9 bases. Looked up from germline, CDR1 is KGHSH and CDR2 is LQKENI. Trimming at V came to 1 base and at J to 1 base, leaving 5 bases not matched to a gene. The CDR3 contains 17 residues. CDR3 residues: CASSPQRGQGSYNEQFF. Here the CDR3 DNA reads TGTGCCAGCTCACCACAAAGGGGACAGGGATCCTACAATGAGCAGTTCTTC.

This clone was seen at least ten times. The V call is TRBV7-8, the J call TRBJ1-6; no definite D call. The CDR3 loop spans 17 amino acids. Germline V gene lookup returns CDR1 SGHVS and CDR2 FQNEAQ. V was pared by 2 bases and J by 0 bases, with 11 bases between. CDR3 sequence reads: CASSLLALSSYNSPLHF. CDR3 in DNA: TGTGCCAGCAGCTTATTGGCATTGAGCTCCTATAATTCACCCCTCCACTTT.

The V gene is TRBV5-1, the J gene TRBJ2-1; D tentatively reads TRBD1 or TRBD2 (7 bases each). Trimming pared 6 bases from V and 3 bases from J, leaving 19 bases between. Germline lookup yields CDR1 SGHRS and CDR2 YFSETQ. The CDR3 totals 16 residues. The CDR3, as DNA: TGCGCCAGCAAGACCCAGGGGGGGGGATACTACAATGAGCAGTTCTTC. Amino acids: CASKTQGGGYYNEQFF.

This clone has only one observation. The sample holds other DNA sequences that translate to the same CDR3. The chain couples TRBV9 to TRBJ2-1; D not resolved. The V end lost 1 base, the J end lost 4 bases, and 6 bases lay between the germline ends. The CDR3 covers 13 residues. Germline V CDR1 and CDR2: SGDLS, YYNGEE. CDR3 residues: CASSVTTYNEQFF. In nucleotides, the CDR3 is TGTGCCAGCAGCGTAACGACTTACAATGAGCAGTTCTTC. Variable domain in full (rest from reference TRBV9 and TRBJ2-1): DSGVTQTPKHLITATGQRVTLRCSPRSGDLSVYWYQQSLDQGLQFLIQYYNGEERAKGNILERFSAQQFPDLHSELNLSSLELGDSALYFCASSVTTYNEQFFGPGTRLTVL.

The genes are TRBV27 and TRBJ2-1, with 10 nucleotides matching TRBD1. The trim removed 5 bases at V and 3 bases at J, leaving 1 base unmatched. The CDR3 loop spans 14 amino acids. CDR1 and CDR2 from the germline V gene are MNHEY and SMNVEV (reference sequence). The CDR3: CASSRDRGYNEQFF. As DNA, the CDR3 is TGTGCCAGCAGTCGGGACAGGGGCTACAATGAGCAGTTCTTC.

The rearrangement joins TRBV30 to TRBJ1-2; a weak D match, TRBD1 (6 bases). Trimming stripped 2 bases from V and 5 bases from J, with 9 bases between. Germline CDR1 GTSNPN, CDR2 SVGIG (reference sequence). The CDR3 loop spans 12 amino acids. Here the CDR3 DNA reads TGTGCCTGGAGTCGTCAGGGGTATGGCTACACCTTC. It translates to CAWSRQGYGYTF.

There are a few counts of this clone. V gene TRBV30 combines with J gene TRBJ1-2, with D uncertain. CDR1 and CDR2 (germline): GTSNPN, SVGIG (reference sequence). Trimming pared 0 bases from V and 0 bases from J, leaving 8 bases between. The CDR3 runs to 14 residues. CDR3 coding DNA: TGTGCCTGGAGTGTTTTGTCAGCTAACTATGGCTACACCTTC. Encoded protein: CAWSVLSANYGYTF.

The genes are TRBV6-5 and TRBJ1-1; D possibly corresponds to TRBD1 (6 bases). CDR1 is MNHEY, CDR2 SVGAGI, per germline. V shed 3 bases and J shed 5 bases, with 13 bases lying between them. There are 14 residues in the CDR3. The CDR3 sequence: CASSYQTGGTEAFF. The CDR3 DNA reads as TGTGCCAGCAGTTATCAGACAGGTGGAACTGAAGCTTTCTTT.

The CDR3 spells CASSERDSRGHNEQFF. The DNA of the CDR3 is TGTGCCAGCAGTGAAAGGGATAGTAGGGGCCACAATGAGCAGTTCTTC. This chain joins TRBV2 and TRBJ2-1; possible D gene TRBD1, 5 bases. Germline loops: CDR1 SNHLY, CDR2 FYNNEI. CDR3 size: 16 residues. V was cut by 2 bases and J by 5 bases, with 16 bases left in between. Full variable domain (missing parts from reference TRBV2 and TRBJ2-1): EPEVTQTPSHQVTQMGQEVILRCVPISNHLYFYWYRQILGQKVEFLVSFYNNEISEKSEIFDDQFSVERPDGSNFTLKIRSTKLEDSAMYFCASSERDSRGHNEQFFGPGTRLTVL.

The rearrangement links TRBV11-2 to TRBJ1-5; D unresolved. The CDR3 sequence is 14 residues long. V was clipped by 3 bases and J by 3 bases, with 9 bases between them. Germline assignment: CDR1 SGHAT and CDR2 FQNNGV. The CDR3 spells CASSFSGNNQPQHF. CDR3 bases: TGTGCCAGCAGCTTTTCAGGCAACAATCAGCCCCAGCATTTT. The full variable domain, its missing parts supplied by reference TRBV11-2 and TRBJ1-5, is EAGVAQSPRYKIIEKRQSVAFWCNPISGHATLYWYQQILGQGPKLLIQFQNNGVVDDSQLPKDRFSAERLKGVDSTLKIQPAKLEDSAVYLCASSFSGNNQPQHFGDGTRLSIL.

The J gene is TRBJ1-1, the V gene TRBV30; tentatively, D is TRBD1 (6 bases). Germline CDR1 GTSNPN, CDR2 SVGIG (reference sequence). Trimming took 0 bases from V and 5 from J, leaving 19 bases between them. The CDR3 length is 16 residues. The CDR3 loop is CAWSVPPGAGATEAFF. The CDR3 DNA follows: TGTGCCTGGAGTGTCCCCCCCGGGGCGGGGGCAACTGAAGCTTTCTTT.

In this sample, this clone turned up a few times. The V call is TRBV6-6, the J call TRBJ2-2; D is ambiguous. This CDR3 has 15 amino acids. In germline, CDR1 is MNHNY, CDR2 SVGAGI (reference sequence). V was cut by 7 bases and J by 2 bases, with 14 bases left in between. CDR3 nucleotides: TGTGCCAGCACGGACCTGGGCAGTAACACCGGGGAGCTGTTTTTT. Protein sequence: CASTDLGSNTGELFF.

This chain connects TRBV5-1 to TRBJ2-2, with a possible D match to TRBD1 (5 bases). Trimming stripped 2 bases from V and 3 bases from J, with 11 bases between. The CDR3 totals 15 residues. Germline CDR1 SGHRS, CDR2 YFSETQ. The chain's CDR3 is CASSFKGLDTGELFF. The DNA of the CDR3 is TGCGCCAGCAGCTTTAAGGGGCTGGACACCGGGGAGCTGTTTTTT.

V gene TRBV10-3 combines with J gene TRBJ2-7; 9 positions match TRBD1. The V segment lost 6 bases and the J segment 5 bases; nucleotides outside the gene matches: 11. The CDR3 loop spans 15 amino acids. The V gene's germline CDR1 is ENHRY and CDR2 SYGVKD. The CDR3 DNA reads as TGTGCCATCAGGGCGGCCCCGGGACAGGGAAACGAGCAGTACTTC. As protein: CAIRAAPGQGNEQYF.

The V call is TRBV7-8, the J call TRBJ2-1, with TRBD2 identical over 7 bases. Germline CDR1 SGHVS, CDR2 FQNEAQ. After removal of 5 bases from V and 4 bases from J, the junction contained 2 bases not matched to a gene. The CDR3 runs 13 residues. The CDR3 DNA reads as TGTGCCAGCAGCCAGGGACTATACAATGAGCAGTTCTTC. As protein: CASSQGLYNEQFF.

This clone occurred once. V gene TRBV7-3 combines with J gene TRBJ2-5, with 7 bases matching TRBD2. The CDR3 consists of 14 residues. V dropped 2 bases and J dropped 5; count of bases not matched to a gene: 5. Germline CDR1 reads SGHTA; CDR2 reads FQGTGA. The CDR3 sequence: CASSLAGDWETQYF. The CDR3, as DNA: TGTGCCAGCAGCTTAGCGGGGGACTGGGAGACCCAGTACTTC. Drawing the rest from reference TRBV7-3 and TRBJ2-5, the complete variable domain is GAGVSQTPSNKVTEKGKYVELRCDPISGHTALYWYRQSLGQGPEFLIYFQGTGAADDSGLPNDRFFAVRPEGSVSTLKIQRTERGDSAVYLCASSLAGDWETQYFGPGTRLLVL.

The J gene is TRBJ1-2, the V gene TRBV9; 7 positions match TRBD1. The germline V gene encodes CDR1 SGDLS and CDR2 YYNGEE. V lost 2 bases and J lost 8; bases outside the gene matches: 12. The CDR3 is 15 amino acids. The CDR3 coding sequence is TGTGCCAGCAGCGTGGGGACAGCACGTCTGGGGGGCTACACCTTC. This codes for CASSVGTARLGGYTF.

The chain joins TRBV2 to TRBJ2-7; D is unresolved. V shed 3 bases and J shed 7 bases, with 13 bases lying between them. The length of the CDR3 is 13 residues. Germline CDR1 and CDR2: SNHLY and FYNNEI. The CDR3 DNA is TGTGCCAGCAGTGAGAACACCGGGTGGGAGCAGTACTTC. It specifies CASSENTGWEQYF.

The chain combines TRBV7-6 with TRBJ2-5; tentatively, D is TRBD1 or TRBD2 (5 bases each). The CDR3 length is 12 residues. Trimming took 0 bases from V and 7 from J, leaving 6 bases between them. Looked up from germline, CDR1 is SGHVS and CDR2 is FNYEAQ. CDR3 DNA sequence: TGTGCCAGCAGCTTAGCCGGGACGACCCAGTACTTC. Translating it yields CASSLAGTTQYF.